Sequencing of this T cell receptor (beta chain) was carried out in a study of blood T cell repertoires in COVID-19. Study processing details: The authors estimated nucleated cell counts from reference gene primer amplification. Sequencing used immunoSEQ multiplex PCR; TCRdb keeps in-frame clones, though not all of them. D and trimming come from the DNA, and the V and J calls and clone size come from that table. The table lists some 94,000 clones, around three quarters of them singletons. This CDR3 is built from 14 residues. Germline V gene data show CDR1 as KGHSH and CDR2 as LQKENI. V dropped 3 bases and J dropped 3 bases, with 12 bases sitting between them. This clone has just a few counts.

The rearrangement joins TRBV18 to TRBJ2-7; possible D gene TRBD2, 5 bases. The TCR originated in a woman aged 60-75 years in a cohort sampled during active or convalescent COVID-19. Sequencing was performed on peripheral blood. The CDR3 reads CASSPRTEHYEQYF. The CDR3 bases are TGTGCCAGCTCACCCAGGACTGAACACTACGAGCAGTACTTC.